These 25 T cell receptor beta chains were sequenced from one sample in a study of blood T cells in healthy people across ages. Next came a second PCR, run for about 6 to 12 cycles, which used a sample-barcoded 5' primer along with a J-beta primer mix. TCRdb re-analysed the 5' RACE reads in MiXCR, keeping a single row per CDR3 protein. Of about 750,000 distinct CDR3 sequences detected, less than 70% appear once; the ten largest clones hold approximately 40%. Source material: blood. The receptor set was obtained from an elderly man in good health.

The chain combines TRBV7-9 with TRBJ2-5, with 8 bases fitting TRBD2. V shed 5 bases, J shed 0 bases, and the junction held 5 bases outside the gene matches. From germline, CDR1 is SEHNR and CDR2 FQNEAQ (reference sequence). The CDR3 runs 15 residues. The CDR3 bases are TGTGCCAGCAGCCGGGGGGGCCAGTACCAAGAGACCCAGTACTTC. It encodes CASSRGGQYQETQYF.

The rearrangement joins TRBV5-1 to TRBJ2-7, with 7 nucleotides matching TRBD1. V lost 4 bases and J lost 3; bases outside the gene matches: 10. This CDR3 spans 15 amino acids. In germline, CDR1 is SGHRS, CDR2 YFSETQ. The CDR3 bases are TGCGCCAGCAGCCCAAATTCGGGACAGTACTACGAGCAGTACTTC. It translates to CASSPNSGQYYEQYF. The full variable domain, rest sourced from reference TRBV5-1 and TRBJ2-7, is KAGVTQTPRYLIKTRGQQVTLSCSPISGHRSVSWYQQTPGQGLQFLFEYFSETQRNKGNFPGRFSGRQFSNSRSEMNVSTLELGDSALYLCASSPNSGQYYEQYFGPGTRLTVT.

The rearrangement links TRBV9 to TRBJ2-2; D unclear. CDR3 length: 14 residues. The V gene lost 0 bases and the J gene lost 8 bases, with 11 bases spanning the gap. Germline loops: CDR1 SGDLS, CDR2 YYNGEE. CDR3 loop: CASSVEGQRGELFF. The DNA of the CDR3 is TGTGCCAGCAGCGTAGAAGGCCAACGGGGGGAGCTGTTTTTT.

This chain joins TRBV10-3 and TRBJ1-1; maybe TRBD1 (5 bases). CDR1 ENHRY and CDR2 SYGVKD come from the germline V gene. V was cut by 6 bases and J by 5 bases, with 10 bases left in between. The CDR3 sequence is 12 residues long. The CDR3 DNA sequence: TGTGCCATCAGGAAGCAGGGTACTGAAGCTTTCTTT. This codes for CAIRKQGTEAFF.

This clonotype was detected only a few times. The chain links TRBV29-1 to TRBJ2-7; possibly TRBD2 for D (5 bases). The CDR3 has 16 amino acids. Germline V gene sequence: CDR1 SQVTM, CDR2 ANQGSEA. V was pared by 3 bases and J by 3 bases, with 21 bases between. CDR3 nucleotides: TGCAGCGTTGAGGTAAGGAAAGGAGGACTGAACTACGAGCAGTACTTC. Translating gives CSVEVRKGGLNYEQYF.

There are a few counts of this clonotype. The chain employs TRBV20-1 and TRBJ2-7, with D tentatively TRBD1 (5 bases). The length of the CDR3 is 14 residues. The germline V and J ends were trimmed by 2 bases and 0 bases, with 11 bases remaining between them. Germline-derived CDR1 and CDR2 are DFQATT and SNEGSKA (reference sequence). Written as DNA, the CDR3 is TGCAGTGCTAGACCTTCGGACACCTCCTACGAGCAGTACTTC. The encoded protein is CSARPSDTSYEQYF.

The chain couples TRBV7-2 to TRBJ2-4, with D tentatively TRBD2 (6 bases). The last part of the DNA fits TRBJ2-7 better; the J call may be wrong. CDR3 size: 13 residues. Looked up from germline, CDR1 is SGHTA and CDR2 is FQGNSA. The CDR3: CASRYQGGDEQYF. The CDR3, as DNA: TGTGCCAGCAGGTACCAAGGAGGGGACGAGCAGTACTTC.

The chain employs TRBV6-5 and TRBJ2-5, with 9 bases aligning to TRBD2. The J call is uncertain, as TRBJ2-7 better fits the DNA end. Per germline, CDR1 MNHEY and CDR2 SVGAGI. The CDR3 runs to 16 residues. The CDR3 bases are TGTGCCAGCAGTTACGGTCTAGCGGGAAGGGTCTACGAGCAGTACTTC. It specifies CASSYGLAGRVYEQYF.

Written as DNA, the CDR3 is TGCAGTGCTCCCCGGACTGGAAGCCCCTACGAGCAGTACTTC. Amino acids: CSAPRTGSPYEQYF. This sequence joins TRBV20-1 and TRBJ2-7; maybe TRBD2 (5 bases). Germline V gene lookup returns CDR1 DFQATT and CDR2 SNEGSKA (reference sequence). With 5 bases removed from V and 2 bases from J, the gap between germline ends came to 16 bases. The length of the CDR3 is 14 residues.

The chain employs TRBV6-5 and TRBJ1-2; D not certain. This CDR3 spans 15 amino acids. Trimming pared 0 bases from V and 6 bases from J, leaving 14 bases between. Germline V gives CDR1 MNHEY, CDR2 SVGAGI. This chain's CDR3 is CASSYSGSFSHGYTF. The CDR3 DNA reads as TGTGCCAGCAGTTACTCCGGGTCTTTCAGTCATGGCTACACCTTC.

This clonotype was counted only a few times. The chain couples TRBV24-1 to TRBJ2-5; D gene uncertain. CDR3 length equals 13 residues. V shed 1 base and J shed 4 bases, with 6 bases lying between them. Germline CDR1 and CDR2: KGHDR and SFDVKD. Here the CDR3 DNA reads TGTGCCACCAGTGATTTACAGCTAGAGACCCAGTACTTC. Its protein is CATSDLQLETQYF.

This rearrangement joins TRBV7-2 to TRBJ2-2; D is unclear. Germline-derived CDR1 and CDR2 are SGHTA and FQGNSA. This CDR3 comprises 13 residues. Trimming pared 3 bases from V and 0 bases from J, leaving 2 bases between. CDR3 loop: CASSFPNTGELFF. CDR3 nucleotides: TGTGCCAGCAGCTTCCCGAACACCGGGGAGCTGTTTTTT. Full variable domain (missing parts from reference TRBV7-2 and TRBJ2-2): GAGVSQSPSNKVTEKGKDVELRCDPISGHTALYWYRQSLGQGLEFLIYFQGNSAPDKSGLPSDRFSAERTGGSVSTLTIQRTQQEDSAVYLCASSFPNTGELFFGEGSRLTVL.

The V call is TRBV5-1, the J call TRBJ2-3, with a possible D match to TRBD1 (6 bases). This CDR3 has 15 residues. Germline-derived CDR1 and CDR2 are SGHRS and YFSETQ. The ends were cut back, 2 bases at V and 4 bases at J, with 14 bases in the middle. In DNA form, the CDR3 reads TGCGCCAGCAGCTTAAACCGGGACACCTCAGATACGCAGTATTTT. Its translation: CASSLNRDTSDTQYF.

The chain uses TRBV14 and TRBJ2-7; D is unclear. The J call is uncertain, as TRBJ2-5 better fits the DNA end. Germline V gene sequence: CDR1 SGHDN, CDR2 FVKESK. CDR3 length: 15 residues. CDR3 nucleotide sequence: TGTGCCAGCAGCCAAGATGTTAATTCCCGGGAGACCCAGTACTTC. Residues: CASSQDVNSRETQYF.

The chain has TRBV7-2 and TRBJ2-1, with 10 bases lining up with TRBD2. Germline V lookup: CDR1 SGHTA, CDR2 FQGNSA. The CDR3 has 16 amino acids. The trim removed 1 base at V and 4 bases at J, leaving 4 bases unmatched. CDR3 in DNA: TGTGCCAGCAGCTTAGTAGGGACTAGCGTATACAATGAGCAGTTCTTC. It specifies CASSLVGTSVYNEQFF.

Only one count was recorded for this clonotype. An end of the junction differs from the germline gene, which may be a read error. This chain joins TRBV24-1 and TRBJ2-1; TRBD1 agrees at 9 bases. Germline CDR1 is KGHDR and CDR2 is SFDVKD. The CDR3 spans 16 residues. The DNA for the CDR3 is TGTGCCACCAGTGACCCCGGGACAGGGTCATACAATGAGCAGTTATTC. Amino acids: CATSDPGTGSYNEQLF.

The chain combines TRBV28 with TRBJ2-7, with D possibly being TRBD1 (7 bases). Germline CDR1 reads MDHEN; CDR2 reads SYDVKM. There are 16 residues in the CDR3. The ends were cut back, 6 bases at V and 0 bases at J, with 18 bases in the middle. CDR3 amino acids: CASRPAGGGSSYEQYF. In nucleotides, the CDR3 is TGTGCCAGCAGACCCGCAGGGGGAGGAAGCTCCTACGAGCAGTACTTC.

This sequence joins TRBV18 and TRBJ2-5; 10 bases line up with TRBD2. This CDR3 region has 16 residues. J gave up 2 bases and V 4 bases, and 7 bases lay outside the gene matches. Looked up from germline, CDR1 is KGHSH and CDR2 is LQKENI. CDR3 region: CASSLRGLAVQETQYF. CDR3 sequence (DNA): TGTGCCAGCTCACTCCGTGGACTAGCGGTGCAAGAGACCCAGTACTTC.

The genes are TRBV5-1 and TRBJ2-5; no firm D call. CDR3 length equals 15 residues. V was pared by 4 bases and J by 0 bases, with 13 bases between. The V gene's germline CDR1 is SGHRS and CDR2 YFSETQ. The CDR3 region is CASSPLDPYQETQYF. The DNA of the CDR3 is TGCGCCAGCAGCCCCCTGGACCCGTACCAAGAGACCCAGTACTTC. The complete variable domain, with remaining parts taken from reference TRBV5-1 and TRBJ2-5, reads KAGVTQTPRYLIKTRGQQVTLSCSPISGHRSVSWYQQTPGQGLQFLFEYFSETQRNKGNFPGRFSGRQFSNSRSEMNVSTLELGDSALYLCASSPLDPYQETQYFGPGTRLLVL.

This clonotype has a handful of counts. The chain uses TRBV29-1 and TRBJ2-1; no reliable D call. Deletions cut 5 bases from V and 3 bases from J, with 20 bases between. Per germline, CDR1 SQVTM and CDR2 ANQGSEA. The CDR3 length is 16 residues. CDR3 sequence reads: CSVNEQSVGVYNEQFF. Here the CDR3 DNA reads TGCAGCGTTAACGAACAGTCCGTCGGCGTCTACAATGAGCAGTTCTTC.

The genes are TRBV5-1 and TRBJ1-4; D might be TRBD1 (6 bases). The germline gives CDR1 SGHRS, CDR2 YFSETQ. The CDR3 covers 15 residues. The V and J ends lost 6 bases and 10 bases respectively, with 22 bases between them. CDR3 loop: CASTPTPGGGAKLFF. The DNA for the CDR3 is TGCGCCAGCACCCCTACGCCCGGGGGCGGTGCAAAACTGTTTTTT.

This chain joins TRBV30 and TRBJ2-7; 9 nucleotides line up with TRBD1. This CDR3 contains 14 residues. Germline-derived CDR1 and CDR2 are GTSNPN and SVGIG (reference sequence). Trimming took 3 bases from V and 3 from J; bases not matched to a gene: 6. The CDR3 nucleotides read TGTGCCTGGAGAAAGGACAGGGGAGTCTACGAGCAGTACTTC. Translation gives CAWRKDRGVYEQYF.

Note on this clonotype: A much more abundant neighbour one base away suggests this may be a read error. CDR3 bases: TGCAGTGCTAGAGAGAGCGGGACGGCGCAGTACTTC. Residues: CSARESGTAQYF. V gene TRBV20-1 combines with J gene TRBJ2-5; 7 bases are shared with TRBD2. This CDR3 is 12 amino acids long. In germline, CDR1 is DFQATT, CDR2 SNEGSKA (reference sequence). V lost 0 bases, J lost 11 bases, and 6 bases stayed unmatched.

This clonotype was observed a few times. The V call is TRBV7-9, the J call TRBJ1-1, with TRBD1 matching 10 bases. V gave up 4 bases and J gave up 1 base; unmatched junction bases: 3. The CDR3 runs to 15 residues. Germline lookup yields CDR1 SEHNR and CDR2 FQNEAQ (reference sequence). DNA for the CDR3: TGTGCCAGCAGCTCCAGACAGGGGGCGAACACTGAAGCTTTCTTT. It encodes CASSSRQGANTEAFF.

This clonotype turned up a few times. The chain combines TRBV7-8 with TRBJ2-4; tentatively, D is TRBD2 (5 bases). Between the trimmed V and J ends, which lost 5 bases and 8 bases, there was a span of 10 bases. Germline assignment: CDR1 SGHVS and CDR2 FQNEAQ. This CDR3 has 12 amino acids. CDR3 region: CASSGSGDIQYF. The CDR3 DNA sequence: TGTGCCAGCAGCGGCAGCGGCGACATTCAGTACTTC.